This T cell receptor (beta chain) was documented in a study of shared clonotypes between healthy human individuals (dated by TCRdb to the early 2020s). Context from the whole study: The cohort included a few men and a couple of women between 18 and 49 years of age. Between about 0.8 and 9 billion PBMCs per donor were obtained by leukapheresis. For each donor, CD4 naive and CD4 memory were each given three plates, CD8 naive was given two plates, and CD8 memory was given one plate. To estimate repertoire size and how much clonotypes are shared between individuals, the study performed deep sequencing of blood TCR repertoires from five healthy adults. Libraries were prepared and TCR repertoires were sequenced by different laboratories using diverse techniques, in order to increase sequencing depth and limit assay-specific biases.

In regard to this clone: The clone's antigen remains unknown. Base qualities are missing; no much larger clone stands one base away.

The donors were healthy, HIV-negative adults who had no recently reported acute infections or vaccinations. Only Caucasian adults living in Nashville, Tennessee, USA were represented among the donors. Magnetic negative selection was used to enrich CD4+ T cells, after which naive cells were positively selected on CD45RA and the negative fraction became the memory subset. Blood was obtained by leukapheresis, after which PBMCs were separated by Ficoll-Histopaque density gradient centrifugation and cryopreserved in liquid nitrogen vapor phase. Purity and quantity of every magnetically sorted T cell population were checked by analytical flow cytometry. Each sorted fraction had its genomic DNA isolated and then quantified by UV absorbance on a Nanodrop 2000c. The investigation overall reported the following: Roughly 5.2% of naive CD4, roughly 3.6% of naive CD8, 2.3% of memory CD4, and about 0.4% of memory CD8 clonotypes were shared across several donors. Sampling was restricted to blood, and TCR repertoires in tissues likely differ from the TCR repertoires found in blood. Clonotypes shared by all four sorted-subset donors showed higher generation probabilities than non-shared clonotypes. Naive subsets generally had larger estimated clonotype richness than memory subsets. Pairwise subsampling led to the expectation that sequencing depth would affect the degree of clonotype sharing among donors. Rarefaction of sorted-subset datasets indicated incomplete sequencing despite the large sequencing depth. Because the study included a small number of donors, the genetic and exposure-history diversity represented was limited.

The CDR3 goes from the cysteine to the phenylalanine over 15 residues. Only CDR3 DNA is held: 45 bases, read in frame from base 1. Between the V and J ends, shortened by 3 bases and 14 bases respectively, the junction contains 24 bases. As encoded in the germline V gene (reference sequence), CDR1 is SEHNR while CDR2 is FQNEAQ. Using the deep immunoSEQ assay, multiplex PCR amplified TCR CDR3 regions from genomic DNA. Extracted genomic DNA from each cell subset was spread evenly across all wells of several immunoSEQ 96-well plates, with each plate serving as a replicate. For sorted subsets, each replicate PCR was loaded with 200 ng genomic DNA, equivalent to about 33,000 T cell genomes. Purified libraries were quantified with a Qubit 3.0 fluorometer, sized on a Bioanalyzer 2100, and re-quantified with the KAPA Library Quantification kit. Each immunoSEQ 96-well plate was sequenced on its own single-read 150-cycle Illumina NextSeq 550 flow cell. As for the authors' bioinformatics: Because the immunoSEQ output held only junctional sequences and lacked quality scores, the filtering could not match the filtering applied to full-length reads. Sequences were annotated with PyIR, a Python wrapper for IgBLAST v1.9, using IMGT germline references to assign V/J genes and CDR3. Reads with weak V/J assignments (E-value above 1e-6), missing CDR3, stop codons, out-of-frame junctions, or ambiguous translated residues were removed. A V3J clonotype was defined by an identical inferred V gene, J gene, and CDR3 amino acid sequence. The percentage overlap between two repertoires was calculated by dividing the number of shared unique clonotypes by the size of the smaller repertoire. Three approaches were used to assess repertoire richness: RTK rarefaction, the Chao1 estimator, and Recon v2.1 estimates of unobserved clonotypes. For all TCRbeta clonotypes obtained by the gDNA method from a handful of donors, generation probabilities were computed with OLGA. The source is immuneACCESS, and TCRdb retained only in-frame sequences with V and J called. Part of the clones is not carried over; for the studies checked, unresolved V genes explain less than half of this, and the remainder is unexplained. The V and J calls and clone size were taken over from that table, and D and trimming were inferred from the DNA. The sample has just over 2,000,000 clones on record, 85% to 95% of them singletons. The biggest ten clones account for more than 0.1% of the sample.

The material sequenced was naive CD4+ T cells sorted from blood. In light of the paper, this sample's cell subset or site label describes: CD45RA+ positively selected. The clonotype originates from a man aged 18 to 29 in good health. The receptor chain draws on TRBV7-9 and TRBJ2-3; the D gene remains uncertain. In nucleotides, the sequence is TGTGCCAGCAGCTTGTGGCCCGTCTCAAAGGGATTGTGGTATTTT. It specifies CASSLWPVSKGLWYF.